This T cell receptor (beta chain) came from a study of identical twins' blood T cells. Across the study: About six alpha and about 6 beta libraries together yielded 45 million to 65 million reads.

This clonotype showed up just a few times. Its antigen is undetermined. Study-wide points: Environmental influences on twin similarity could not be excluded. Even for out-of-frame TCRbeta, twins reportedly shared V gene usage much more than unrelated donors.

TCRdb redid the calling of the 5' RACE reads with MiXCR, one entry per CDR3 protein. Among fewer than 450,000 distinct CDR3 sequences listed, over 25% were seen once. Material for sequencing was PBMCs. This sequence was found in a woman aged 18 to 49 in good health.

The chain's CDR3 is CASSEGYDYTEAFF. DNA of the CDR3: TGTGCCAGCAGTGAAGGGTACGATTACACTGAAGCTTTCTTT. The rearrangement uses TRBV6-1 and TRBJ1-1; no reliable D call. Germline V gives CDR1 MNHNS, CDR2 SASEGT. The length of the CDR3 is 14 residues. V lost 1 base, J lost 3 bases, and 9 bases lay in between.